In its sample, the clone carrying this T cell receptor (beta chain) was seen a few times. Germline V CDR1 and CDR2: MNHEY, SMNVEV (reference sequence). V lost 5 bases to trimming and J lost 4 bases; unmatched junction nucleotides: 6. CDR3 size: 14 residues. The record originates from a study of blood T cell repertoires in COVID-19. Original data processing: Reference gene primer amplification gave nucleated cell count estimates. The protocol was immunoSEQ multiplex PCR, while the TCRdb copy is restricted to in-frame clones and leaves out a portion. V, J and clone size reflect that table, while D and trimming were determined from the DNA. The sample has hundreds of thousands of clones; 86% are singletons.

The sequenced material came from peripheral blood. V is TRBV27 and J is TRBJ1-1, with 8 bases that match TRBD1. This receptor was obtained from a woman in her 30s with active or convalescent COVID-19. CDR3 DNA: TGTGCCAGCAGTGATGCAGGGGGCAGCACTGAAGCTTTCTTT. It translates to CASSDAGGSTEAFF.